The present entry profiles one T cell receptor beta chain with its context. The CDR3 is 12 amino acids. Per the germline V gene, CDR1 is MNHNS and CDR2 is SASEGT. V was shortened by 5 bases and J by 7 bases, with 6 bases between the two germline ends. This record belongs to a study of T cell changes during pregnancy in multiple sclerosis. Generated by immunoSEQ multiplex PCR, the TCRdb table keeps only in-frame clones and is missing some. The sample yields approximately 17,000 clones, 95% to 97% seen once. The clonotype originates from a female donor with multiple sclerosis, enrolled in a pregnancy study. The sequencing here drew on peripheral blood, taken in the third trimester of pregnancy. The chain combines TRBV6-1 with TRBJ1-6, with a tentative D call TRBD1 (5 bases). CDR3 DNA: TGTGCCAGCAGTCAGGGCAATTCACCCCTCCACTTT. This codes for CASSQGNSPLHF.